This T cell receptor (beta chain) was found in a study of T cells expressing NK-cell markers. Study-wide context: Sorted CD3+CD56+NKG2C+, CD3+CD56+NKG2C- and CD3+CD56-NKG2C+ T cells supplied TCR beta repertoires. One of the eight sequenced donors was seronegative, whereas the other seven were HCMV-seropositive.

Notes on the study in general: The share of CD8+ T cells held by dominant NKG2C+ clonotypes was about 1.0-7.5% in about 6 donors.

This clonotype is deemed medium-sized (0.01 to 0.1%) by its frequency. Its matching antigen is unknown. Germline V gives CDR1 DFQATT, CDR2 SNEGSKA (reference sequence). The CDR3 covers 17 residues. Scientists made TCR beta cDNA using 5'RACE template switching with UMIs. After re-calling the 5' RACE reads, TCRdb lists one entry per CDR3 protein, DNA absent. The listing records about 3,000 distinct CDR3 sequences. The chain links TRBV20-1 to TRBJ2-2; TCRdb indicates TRBD2, and absent DNA this call remains unverified. The origin of this receptor is a woman aged 18-29 years in good health. What was sequenced was blood T cells: a sorted CD56 or NKG2C T cell subset, CD4+ or CD8+ T cells, or bulk PBMC T cells (not recorded which). The CDR3 sequence is CSARDQGLAENTGELFF.